This TCR beta chain was profiled in a study of early T cells in non-severe SARS-CoV-2 infection. Across the study: Sequencing targeted bulk RNA from unsorted whole blood, leaving chains unpaired.

Individual cDNA molecules received unique molecular identifiers during library preparation. TCRdb used MiXCR to reprocess the 5' RACE reads, holding one entry per CDR3 protein. Seen here are around 30,000 distinct CDR3 sequences, approximately 6% observed once, and the top ten hold approximately 7.5%. Whole-study findings and limits: VDJdb matching skewed toward anti-spike CD8 responses, missing private and CD4 specificities.

This clonotype was picked up many times. Antigen unknown. This receptor was taken from an adult who was a healthcare worker with PCR-confirmed SARS-CoV-2 infection or an uninfected control (not recorded which). The source material was whole blood.

Written as DNA, the CDR3 is TGTGCCAGCAGCTTGCGGTTTGGCGAGCAGTACTTC. Encoded protein: CASSLRFGEQYF. This chain joins TRBV7-2 and TRBJ2-7; no reliable D call. Looked up from germline, CDR1 is SGHTA and CDR2 is FQGNSA. The CDR3 sequence is 12 residues long. Trimming removed 3 bases from V and 6 bases from J, with 9 bases in between.